This TCR beta chain was documented in a study of T cells after posttransplantation cyclophosphamide. This clone was seen more than once but under ten times. The germline V gene has CDR1 SGHTA and CDR2 FQGNSA. The CDR3 extends over 13 amino acids. V gave up 5 bases and J gave up 12 bases, with 14 bases separating them. Profiling relied on immunoSEQ multiplex PCR, and the TCRdb table lists in-frame clones only, not all of them. Singletons are absent from the sample, which has more than 40,000 clones. Specimen: PBMCs. V usage is TRBV7-2 and J usage is TRBJ1-6, with D possibly matching TRBD1 (6 bases). The origin of this receptor is a man aged 35-49 years in good health, CMV-negative, and a related stem cell transplant donor. DNA of the CDR3: TGTGCCAGCAGCCCTGGGACAAGGAGACCCCTCCACTTT. Its protein product is CASSPGTRRPLHF.